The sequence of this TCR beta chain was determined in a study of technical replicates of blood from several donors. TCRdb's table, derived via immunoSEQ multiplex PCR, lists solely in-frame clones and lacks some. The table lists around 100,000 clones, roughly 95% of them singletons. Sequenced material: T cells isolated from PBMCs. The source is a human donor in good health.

The DNA for the CDR3 is TGTGCCAGTAGGACTAGCGGGAGCACAGATACGCAGTATTTT. This codes for CASRTSGSTDTQYF. This chain joins TRBV19 and TRBJ2-3; 10 bases agree with TRBD2. Germline CDR1 LNHDA, CDR2 SQIVND (reference sequence). This CDR3 is 14 amino acids long. V dropped 6 bases and J dropped 0; count of bases not matched to a gene: 0.